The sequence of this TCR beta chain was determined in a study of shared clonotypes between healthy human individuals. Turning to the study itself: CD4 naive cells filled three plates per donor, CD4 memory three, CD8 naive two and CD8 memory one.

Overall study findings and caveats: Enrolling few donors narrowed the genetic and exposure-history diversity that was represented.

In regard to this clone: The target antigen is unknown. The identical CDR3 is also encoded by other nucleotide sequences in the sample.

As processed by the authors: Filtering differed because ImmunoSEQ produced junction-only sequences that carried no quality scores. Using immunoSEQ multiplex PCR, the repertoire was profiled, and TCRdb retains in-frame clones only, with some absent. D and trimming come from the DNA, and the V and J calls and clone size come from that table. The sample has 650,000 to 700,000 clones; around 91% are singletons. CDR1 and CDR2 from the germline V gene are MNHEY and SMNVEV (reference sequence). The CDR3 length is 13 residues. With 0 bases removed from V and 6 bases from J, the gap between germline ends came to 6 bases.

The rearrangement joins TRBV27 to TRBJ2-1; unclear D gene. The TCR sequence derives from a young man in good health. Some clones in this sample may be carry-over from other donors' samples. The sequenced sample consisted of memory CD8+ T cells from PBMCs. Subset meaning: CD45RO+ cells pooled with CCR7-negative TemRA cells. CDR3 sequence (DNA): TGTGCCAGCAGTTTATCGTGGTCCAATGAGCAGTTCTTC. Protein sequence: CASSLSWSNEQFF.